This TCR beta chain was sequenced in a study of cytomegalovirus exposure and HLA in healthy donors. Whole-study context: Within the Caucasian-associated ancestry cluster were roughly 82% of the 398 genotyped donors.

A multiplex PCR was run with 60 Vbeta primers and 13 Jbeta primers. The assay was immunoSEQ multiplex PCR, and TCRdb's table has in-frame clones only and misses some. The table lists about 110,000 clones, roughly 82% of them singletons. CDR1 MGHRA and CDR2 YSYEKL come from the germline V gene. Trimming removed 0 bases at V and 3 bases at J, with 9 bases between. The CDR3 length is 14 residues. General study points: A previous analysis found most TCR beta V segments productive roughly 90% or roughly 30% of the time.

With respect to this clone: Its matching antigen is unknown.

The sequenced sample was PBMCs. The chain has TRBV4-1 and TRBJ2-7, with no clear D. The TCR sequence derives from a young man in good health and CMV-seropositive. CDR3: CASSQDRLSYEQYF. CDR3 in DNA: TGCGCCAGCAGCCAAGATAGATTGAGCTACGAGCAGTACTTC.